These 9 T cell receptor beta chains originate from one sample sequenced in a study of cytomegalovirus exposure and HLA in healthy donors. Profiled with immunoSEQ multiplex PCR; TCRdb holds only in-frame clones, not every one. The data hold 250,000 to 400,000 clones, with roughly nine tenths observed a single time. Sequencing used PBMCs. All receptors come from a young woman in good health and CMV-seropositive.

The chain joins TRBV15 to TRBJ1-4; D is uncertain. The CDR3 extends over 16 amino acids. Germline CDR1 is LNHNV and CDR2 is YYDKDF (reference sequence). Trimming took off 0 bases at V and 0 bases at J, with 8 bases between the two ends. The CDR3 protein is CATSRDLGSTNEKLFF. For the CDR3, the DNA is TGTGCCACCAGCAGAGATTTAGGGTCAACTAATGAAAAACTGTTTTTT.

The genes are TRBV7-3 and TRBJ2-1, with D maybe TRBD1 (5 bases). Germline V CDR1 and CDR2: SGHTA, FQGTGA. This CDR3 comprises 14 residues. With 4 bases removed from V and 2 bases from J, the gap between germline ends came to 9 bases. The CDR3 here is CASSSGQPYNEQFF. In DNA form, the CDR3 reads TGTGCCAGCAGCTCCGGACAACCCTACAATGAGCAGTTCTTC.

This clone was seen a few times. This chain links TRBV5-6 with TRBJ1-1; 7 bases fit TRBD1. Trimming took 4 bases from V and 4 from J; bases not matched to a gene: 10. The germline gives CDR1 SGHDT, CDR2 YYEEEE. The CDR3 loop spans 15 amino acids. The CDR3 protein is CASSLSTGMRTEAFF. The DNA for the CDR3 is TGTGCCAGCAGCCTGTCGACAGGGATGCGCACTGAAGCTTTCTTT.

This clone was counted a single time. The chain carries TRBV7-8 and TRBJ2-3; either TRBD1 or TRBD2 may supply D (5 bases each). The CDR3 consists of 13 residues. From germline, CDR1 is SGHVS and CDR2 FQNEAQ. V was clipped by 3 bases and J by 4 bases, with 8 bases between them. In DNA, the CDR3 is TGTGCCAGCAGCTTTTTGGGGGCAGATACGCAGTATTTT. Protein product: CASSFLGADTQYF.

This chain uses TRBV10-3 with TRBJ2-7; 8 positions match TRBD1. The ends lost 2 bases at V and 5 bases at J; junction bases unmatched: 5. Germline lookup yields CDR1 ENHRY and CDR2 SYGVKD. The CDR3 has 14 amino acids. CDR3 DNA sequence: TGTGCCATCAGTGAGGCTCAGGGGGCCCACGAGCAGTACTTC. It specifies CAISEAQGAHEQYF.

CDR3 in DNA: TGTGCCAGCAGTGGTGGAACGGCGATGAACTACGAGCAGTACTTC. Residues: CASSGGTAMNYEQYF. The V gene is TRBV9, the J gene TRBJ2-7; D is undetermined. This CDR3 comprises 15 residues. Germline V gives CDR1 SGDLS, CDR2 YYNGEE. V was pared by 5 bases and J by 3 bases, with 18 bases between.

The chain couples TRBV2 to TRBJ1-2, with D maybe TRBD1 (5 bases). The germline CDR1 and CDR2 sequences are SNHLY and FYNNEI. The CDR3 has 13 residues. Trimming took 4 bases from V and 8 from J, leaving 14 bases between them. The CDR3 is CASSGGVSEGYTF. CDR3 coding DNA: TGTGCCAGCAGTGGAGGGGTTTCGGAAGGCTACACCTTC.

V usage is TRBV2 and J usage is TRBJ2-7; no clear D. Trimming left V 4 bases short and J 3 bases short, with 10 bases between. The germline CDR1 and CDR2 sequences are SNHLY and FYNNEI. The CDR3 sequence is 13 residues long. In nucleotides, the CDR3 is TGTGCCAGCAGTGCTACCATGTACTACGAGCAGTACTTC. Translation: CASSATMYYEQYF.

As DNA, the CDR3 is TGTGCCAGTAGTATAGCCTCCGGGAACACTGAAGCTTTCTTT. This encodes CASSIASGNTEAFF. The V gene is TRBV19, the J gene TRBJ1-1; D is ambiguous. V dropped 1 base and J dropped 1 base, with 7 bases sitting between them. The CDR3 has 14 amino acids. Per germline, CDR1 LNHDA and CDR2 SQIVND (reference sequence). Together with reference TRBV19 and TRBJ1-1, the CDR3 gives the full variable domain: DGGITQSPKYLFRKEGQNVTLSCEQNLNHDAMYWYRQDPGQGLRLIYYSQIVNDFQKGDIAEGYSVSREKKESFPLTVTSAQKNPTAFYLCASSIASGNTEAFFGQGTRLTVV.